These 29 T cell receptor beta chains were sequenced from one sample in a study of beta chain features in type 1 diabetes. Study-level points and caveats: Among all four CD4+ subsets, Type 1 diabetes patients had TCRB CDR3s that were moderately but significantly shorter.

The antigens for these receptors are not known. Since all of the isolated RNA was reverse transcribed, expressed TCRB transcripts were what got sequenced. The repertoire was sequenced with immunoSEQ multiplex PCR; TCRdb's copy has only in-frame clones and lacks some. The sample yields 310,000 or so clones, roughly 9% seen once. The material sequenced was central memory CD4+ T cells from blood. Receptor source: a man younger than 40 with type 1 diabetes.

V gene TRBV9 combines with J gene TRBJ2-3, with 7 nucleotides matching TRBD2. CDR1 is SGDLS, CDR2 YYNGEE, per germline. The CDR3 length is 14 residues. The V and J ends lost 3 bases and 2 bases, in that order; junction bases with no gene match: 3. The CDR3 spells CASSGDYSTDTQYF. In DNA, the CDR3 is TGTGCCAGCAGCGGGGACTATTCCACAGATACGCAGTATTTT.

V and J are TRBV7-6 and TRBJ2-1; 8 nucleotides align to TRBD1. Per germline, CDR1 SGHVS and CDR2 FNYEAQ. V trimming: 5 bases; J trimming: 5 bases; junction bases outside the gene matches: 5. This CDR3 comprises 14 residues. The CDR3 loop reads CASSTHRGDNEQFF. The CDR3, as DNA: TGTGCCAGCAGCACCCACAGGGGGGACAATGAGCAGTTCTTC.

As regards this clone: An end of the junction does not agree with germline; a read error may underlie this. This rearrangement joins TRBV2 to TRBJ2-3; 7 positions match TRBD1. The germline gives CDR1 SNHLY, CDR2 FYNNEI. The CDR3 is 14 residues long. In DNA form, the CDR3 reads TGTGCCAGCAGTGAGGGAGATGGGACAGAGACGCAGTATTTT. This sequence encodes CASSEGDGTETQYF.

V usage is TRBV7-9 and J usage is TRBJ2-3; the D gene is possibly TRBD2 (5 bases). Germline V lookup: CDR1 SEHNR, CDR2 FQNEAQ (reference sequence). Trimming left V 5 bases short and J 5 bases short, with 5 bases between. The CDR3 spans 11 residues. The DNA for the CDR3 is TGTGCCAGCAGCCGGGAAGATACGCAGTATTTT. Its translation is CASSREDTQYF.

The chain couples TRBV28 to TRBJ1-6, with a weak D call TRBD1 (5 bases). V was cut by 5 bases and J by 10 bases, with 9 bases left in between. From germline, CDR1 is MDHEN and CDR2 SYDVKM. There are 12 residues in the CDR3. This CDR3 is CASSGGKSPLHF. In nucleotides, the CDR3 is TGTGCCAGCAGTGGGGGAAAATCACCCCTCCACTTT.

This clone showed up just a few times. J is TRBJ1-3 and V is TRBV9; maybe TRBD1 (6 bases). Germline V gene lookup returns CDR1 SGDLS and CDR2 YYNGEE. The CDR3 loop spans 15 amino acids. V was pared by 2 bases and J by 0 bases, with 9 bases between. CDR3 DNA sequence: TGTGCCAGCAGCGTGATGGACAGCTCTGGAAACACCATATATTTT. It translates to CASSVMDSSGNTIYF.

This clone was seen a handful of times. The chain uses TRBV7-9 and TRBJ1-2; no clear D. This CDR3 has 12 amino acids. Trimming pared 2 bases from V and 11 bases from J, leaving 12 bases between. Germline-derived CDR1 and CDR2 are SEHNR and FQNEAQ (reference sequence). The CDR3 region is CASSLTLLAYTF. The CDR3 DNA reads as TGTGCCAGCAGCTTAACCCTGTTAGCTTACACCTTC.

This clone was observed a few times. The gene calls are TRBV19 and TRBJ2-3; 9 nucleotides agree with TRBD1. V was pared by 6 bases and J by 3 bases, with 7 bases of the junction left unmatched. Per germline, CDR1 LNHDA and CDR2 SQIVND (reference sequence). This CDR3 contains 15 residues. The CDR3 sequence: CASSPGQGSTDTQYF. In DNA, the CDR3 is TGTGCCAGTAGCCCGGGACAGGGTAGTACAGATACGCAGTATTTT. The full variable domain, rest sourced from reference TRBV19 and TRBJ2-3, is DGGITQSPKYLFRKEGQNVTLSCEQNLNHDAMYWYRQDPGQGLRLIYYSQIVNDFQKGDIAEGYSVSREKKESFPLTVTSAQKNPTAFYLCASSPGQGSTDTQYFGPGTRLTVL.

The rearrangement links TRBV9 to TRBJ2-2; tentatively, D is TRBD1 or TRBD2 (6 bases each). Trimming stripped 0 bases from V and 5 bases from J, with 11 bases between. The CDR3 loop spans 15 amino acids. Per the germline V gene, CDR1 is SGDLS and CDR2 is YYNGEE. The CDR3 loop is CASSVDWGATGELFF. As DNA, the CDR3 is TGTGCCAGCAGCGTAGATTGGGGGGCGACCGGGGAGCTGTTTTTT. Filled out from reference TRBV9 and TRBJ2-2, the complete variable domain reads DSGVTQTPKHLITATGQRVTLRCSPRSGDLSVYWYQQSLDQGLQFLIQYYNGEERAKGNILERFSAQQFPDLHSELNLSSLELGDSALYFCASSVDWGATGELFFGEGSRLTVL.

This clone was counted a few times. Given a much more abundant clone one base away, this may be a read error. V and J are TRBV7-9 and TRBJ1-1; D call uncertain. Per germline, CDR1 SEHNR and CDR2 FQNEAQ (reference sequence). The CDR3 has 13 amino acids. The CDR3 reads CSSSFGVTAEAFF. Here the CDR3 DNA reads TGTTCCAGCAGCTTTGGGGTAACCGCTGAAGCTTTCTTT.

This clone turned up a few times. This sample includes further DNA sequences coding for the same CDR3. The chain uses TRBV2 and TRBJ2-7; no clear D gene. CDR1 and CDR2 (germline): SNHLY, FYNNEI. V was pared by 1 base and J by 4 bases, with 2 bases between. This CDR3 spans 11 amino acids. This CDR3 is CASSEVYEQYF. The CDR3 DNA follows: TGTGCCAGCAGTGAAGTTTACGAGCAGTACTTC.

The chain employs TRBV7-2 and TRBJ2-7; 9 bases agree with TRBD2. Germline V gene sequence: CDR1 SGHTA, CDR2 FQGNSA. Trimming removed 0 bases from V and 2 bases from J; junction bases left unmatched: 2. The CDR3 has 15 amino acids. CDR3 coding DNA: TGTGCCAGCAGCTTAGCGGCGGGAGGGACCTACGAGCAGTACTTC. Residues: CASSLAAGGTYEQYF. The complete variable domain, with remaining parts taken from reference TRBV7-2 and TRBJ2-7, reads GAGVSQSPSNKVTEKGKDVELRCDPISGHTALYWYRQSLGQGLEFLIYFQGNSAPDKSGLPSDRFSAERTGGSVSTLTIQRTQQEDSAVYLCASSLAAGGTYEQYFGPGTRLTVT.

There are a few counts of this clone. The gene calls are TRBV7-9 and TRBJ2-2; D is unresolved. CDR1 SEHNR and CDR2 FQNEAQ come from the germline V gene (reference sequence). Trimming stripped 2 bases from V and 5 bases from J, with 3 bases between. The CDR3 runs 12 residues. The CDR3 region has the DNA TGTGCCAGCAGCTTAAGTACCGGGGAGCTGTTTTTT. Translation: CASSLSTGELFF.

This clone has more than one count but fewer than ten. This CDR3 is also generated by other DNA sequences in the sample. The chain joins TRBV7-2 to TRBJ1-1; D uncertain. The V end was cut by 3 bases, the J end by 3 bases, with 8 bases between. From germline, CDR1 is SGHTA and CDR2 FQGNSA. CDR3 length equals 13 residues. The CDR3 coding sequence is TGTGCCAGCAGCTTCCAAGGTGACACTGAAGCTTTCTTT. Its translation: CASSFQGDTEAFF.

This clone was recorded at least ten times. The chain is built from TRBV18 and TRBJ1-2; tentative D call: TRBD1 (5 bases). The CDR3 is 14 amino acids. Germline V gene lookup returns CDR1 KGHSH and CDR2 LQKENI. Between the trimmed V and J ends, which lost 5 bases and 4 bases, there was a span of 14 bases. The CDR3 nucleotides read TGTGCCAGCTCATATACTGACAGTAGCTATGGCTACACCTTC. This codes for CASSYTDSSYGYTF.

V usage is TRBV7-9 and J usage is TRBJ2-5; D remains unclear. Trimming took 1 base from V and 0 from J, leaving 6 bases between them. The germline V gene encodes CDR1 SEHNR and CDR2 FQNEAQ (reference sequence). The CDR3 sequence is 14 residues long. CDR3 bases: TGTGCCAGCAGCTTAGGGCTCGACCAAGAGACCCAGTACTTC. Translation gives CASSLGLDQETQYF.

This chain connects TRBV2 to TRBJ2-2; 10 bases map to TRBD1. The CDR3 has 15 amino acids. CDR1 SNHLY and CDR2 FYNNEI come from the germline V gene. V shed 2 bases, J shed 5 bases, and the junction held 2 bases outside the gene matches. The CDR3 region is CASSEKGQGTGELFF. CDR3 DNA sequence: TGTGCCAGCAGTGAAAAGGGACAGGGGACCGGGGAGCTGTTTTTT.

A few counts support this clone. This chain links TRBV28 with TRBJ1-3, with a weak D call TRBD1 (5 bases). The germline V gene encodes CDR1 MDHEN and CDR2 SYDVKM. The V end lost 5 bases, the J end lost 0 bases, and 14 bases lay between the germline ends. The length of the CDR3 is 16 residues. This CDR3 reads CASSPPGPTSGNTIYF. The CDR3 region has the DNA TGTGCCAGCAGTCCCCCGGGACCGACCTCTGGAAACACCATATATTTT.

This clone was seen only a few times. V is TRBV18 and J is TRBJ2-5; possibly TRBD1 or TRBD2 for D (7 bases each). The ends were cut back, 5 bases at V and 1 base at J, with 14 bases in the middle. Germline V gene sequence: CDR1 KGHSH, CDR2 LQKENI. The CDR3 spans 15 residues. CDR3 residues: CASSREGQIQETQYF. Written as DNA, the CDR3 is TGTGCCAGCTCAAGGGAGGGACAGATCCAAGAGACCCAGTACTTC.

This clone occurred a few times. The DNA for the CDR3 is TGTGCCTGGAGTGTAAGCAGGGGCACTGAAGCTTTCTTT. Translating it yields CAWSVSRGTEAFF. The genes are TRBV30 and TRBJ1-1; D is possibly TRBD1 (6 bases). The CDR3 is 13 residues long. V lost 0 bases and J lost 4, with 9 bases in between. Germline CDR1 GTSNPN, CDR2 SVGIG (reference sequence).

There are a few counts of this clone. Different DNA sequences within this sample yield the same CDR3. This chain links TRBV2 with TRBJ1-5; D unclear. With 8 bases removed from V and 2 bases from J, the gap between germline ends came to 16 bases. CDR1 and CDR2 (germline): SNHLY, FYNNEI. The CDR3 is 15 amino acids. CDR3 nucleotide sequence: TGTGCCAGCTCCGGTGTGGGAGGCCGCAATCAGCCCCAGCATTTT. Translating it yields CASSGVGGRNQPQHF. The whole variable domain, filled in from reference TRBV2 and TRBJ1-5, reads EPEVTQTPSHQVTQMGQEVILRCVPISNHLYFYWYRQILGQKVEFLVSFYNNEISEKSEIFDDQFSVERPDGSNFTLKIRSTKLEDSAMYFCASSGVGGRNQPQHFGDGTRLSIL.

The V call is TRBV7-9, the J call TRBJ2-5; D gene ambiguous. Germline values: CDR1 SEHNR, CDR2 FQNEAQ (reference sequence). The CDR3 extends over 14 amino acids. V shed 2 bases and J shed 12 bases, with 19 bases lying between them. CDR3 nucleotides: TGTGCCAGCAGCTTATTGGCTAGTTCCCCGTCAAAGTACTTC. This gives the protein CASSLLASSPSKYF.

The J gene is TRBJ2-5, the V gene TRBV6-1; 12 bases are shared with TRBD1. Germline V gene sequence: CDR1 MNHNS, CDR2 SASEGT. With 4 bases clipped from V and 7 bases from J, the junction kept 7 bases outside the gene matches. The CDR3 extends over 15 amino acids. CDR3 coding DNA: TGTGCCAGCAGTGCCGGGACAGGGGGCCTTGGGACCCAGTACTTC. Translated: CASSAGTGGLGTQYF.

This clone was recorded a few times. The rearrangement uses TRBV18 and TRBJ1-4; 8 bases agree with TRBD1. Germline CDR1 KGHSH, CDR2 LQKENI. Trimming removed 4 bases from V and 10 bases from J; junction bases left unmatched: 8. This CDR3 contains 14 residues. The CDR3 DNA follows: TGTGCCAGCTCACTTCCGACAGGGGAGGGAAAACTGTTTTTT. The encoded protein is CASSLPTGEGKLFF.

V gene TRBV7-2 combines with J gene TRBJ2-7, with TRBD1 matching 8 bases. The V and J ends lost 5 bases and 1 base, in that order; junction bases with no gene match: 4. Looked up from germline, CDR1 is SGHTA and CDR2 is FQGNSA. The CDR3 is 14 amino acids. The CDR3 sequence: CASSPTGDSYEQYF. CDR3 DNA sequence: TGTGCCAGCAGCCCGACAGGGGATTCCTACGAGCAGTACTTC.

The V gene is TRBV7-9, the J gene TRBJ2-4; 7 nucleotides match TRBD1. This CDR3 comprises 14 residues. The germline V gene has CDR1 SEHNR and CDR2 FQNEAQ (reference sequence). After removal of 3 bases from V and 1 base from J, the junction contained 0 bases not matched to a gene. The DNA for the CDR3 is TGTGCCAGCAGCTTCAGGGGGGCCAAAAACATTCAGTACTTC. Translating gives CASSFRGAKNIQYF.

In its sample, this clone was seen a few times. The gene calls are TRBV9 and TRBJ2-3; D is possibly TRBD2 (5 bases). The CDR3 has 15 residues. Trimming stripped 0 bases from V and 4 bases from J, with 12 bases between. Germline CDR1 is SGDLS and CDR2 is YYNGEE. CDR3 nucleotides: TGTGCCAGCAGCGTAGGCGGGTATAAGGCAGATACGCAGTATTTT. This gives the protein CASSVGGYKADTQYF.

In nucleotides, the CDR3 is TGTGCCAGCAGCCCAGGTACCGAGGGCACCATATATTTT. Its translation is CASSPGTEGTIYF. The chain recombines TRBV7-9 with TRBJ1-3; D gene ambiguous. CDR1 SEHNR and CDR2 FQNEAQ come from the germline V gene (reference sequence). The CDR3 consists of 13 residues. The V end lost 5 bases, the J end lost 9 bases, and 14 bases lay between the germline ends.

CDR3 sequence reads: CASSEGIRDSPLHF. The CDR3 DNA follows: TGTGCCAGCAGTGAAGGTATCAGGGATTCACCCCTCCACTTT. The rearrangement uses TRBV6-1 and TRBJ1-6; a possible D gene is TRBD1 (5 bases). V lost 1 base and J 8 bases, leaving 9 bases between the germline ends. The CDR3 is 14 residues long. CDR1 and CDR2 from the germline V gene are MNHNS and SASEGT.